Below are 10 T cell receptor beta chains sequenced from a single sample in a study of cytomegalovirus exposure and HLA in healthy donors. Researchers ran the PCR with 60 Vbeta and 13 Jbeta primers. Assay used: immunoSEQ multiplex PCR; TCRdb lists only in-frame clones, some missing. The sample lists approximately 110,000 clones, about 60% occurring once. Source material: PBMCs. All receptors derive from a woman younger than 45 in good health and CMV-seronegative.

This clone appeared a few times. This rearrangement joins TRBV2 to TRBJ1-2, with 9 bases lining up with TRBD1. This CDR3 region has 14 residues. J lost 2 bases, V lost 7 bases, and 5 bases had no gene match. CDR1 is SNHLY, CDR2 FYNNEI, per germline. Here the CDR3 DNA reads TGTGCCAGCATAGATGGACAGGGGAACTATGGCTACACCTTC. This encodes CASIDGQGNYGYTF.

The genes are TRBV19 and TRBJ1-1; D uncertain. The V end was cut by 4 bases, the J end by 3 bases, with 12 bases between. CDR3 length: 14 residues. Germline V gives CDR1 LNHDA, CDR2 SQIVND (reference sequence). CDR3 sequence reads: CASSTGDRYTEAFF. CDR3 in DNA: TGTGCCAGTAGTACGGGAGACCGCTACACTGAAGCTTTCTTT.

The chain links TRBV27 to TRBJ2-2; D is possibly TRBD1 (5 bases). Trimming removed 5 bases from V and 3 bases from J, with 10 bases in between. Germline-derived CDR1 and CDR2 are MNHEY and SMNVEV (reference sequence). The CDR3 covers 14 residues. CDR3 residues: CASSPLGDTGELFF. DNA of the CDR3: TGTGCCAGCAGTCCCCTAGGGGACACCGGGGAGCTGTTTTTT.

The chain combines TRBV30 with TRBJ2-7, with 8 bases fitting TRBD1. The CDR3 runs 13 residues. Unmatched junction bases numbered 3, after V lost 3 bases and J lost 2 bases. The germline V gene has CDR1 GTSNPN and CDR2 SVGIG (reference sequence). CDR3 nucleotides: TGTGCCTGGAGACGGGACAGGCCCTACGAGCAGTACTTC. The encoded protein is CAWRRDRPYEQYF.

This clone was detected once. This chain connects TRBV7-8 to TRBJ1-2; D possibly corresponds to TRBD1 (5 bases). CDR1 and CDR2 from the germline V gene are SGHVS and FQNEAQ. CDR3 size: 16 residues. The V gene lost 4 bases and the J gene lost 6 bases, with 21 bases spanning the gap. CDR3 protein: CASSSTFRGFPDGYTF. As DNA, the CDR3 is TGTGCCAGCAGCTCAACATTCCGGGGGTTTCCAGATGGCTACACCTTC.

The chain has TRBV5-1 and TRBJ2-5, with TRBD2 as a possible D gene (6 bases). Deletions cut 4 bases from V and 5 bases from J, with 15 bases between. CDR1 SGHRS and CDR2 YFSETQ come from the germline V gene. The CDR3 has 14 amino acids. CDR3: CASSKEGRLETQYF. DNA of the CDR3: TGCGCCAGCAGCAAAGAGGGGAGGTTGGAGACCCAGTACTTC. Looking up the rest from reference TRBV5-1 and TRBJ2-5 gives the full variable domain: KAGVTQTPRYLIKTRGQQVTLSCSPISGHRSVSWYQQTPGQGLQFLFEYFSETQRNKGNFPGRFSGRQFSNSRSEMNVSTLELGDSALYLCASSKEGRLETQYFGPGTRLLVL.

The chain employs TRBV13 and TRBJ1-1, with D perhaps TRBD1 (5 bases). The length of the CDR3 is 15 residues. V lost 5 bases, J lost 6 bases, and 19 bases lay in between. The germline V gene has CDR1 PRHDT and CDR2 FYEKMQ (reference sequence). CDR3 nucleotides: TGTGCCAGCAGCCCAAGAGGAGACAGCTCAGCTGAAGCTTTCTTT. Amino acids: CASSPRGDSSAEAFF.

The rearrangement links TRBV4-1 to TRBJ1-1, with a weak D call TRBD1 (6 bases). V lost 3 bases and J lost 2, with 13 bases in between. From germline, CDR1 is MGHRA and CDR2 YSYEKL. The CDR3 is made up of 15 amino acids. CDR3 amino acids: CASSHAGTTNTEAFF. CDR3 DNA sequence: TGCGCCAGCAGCCACGCCGGGACAACTAACACTGAAGCTTTCTTT.

This clone was recorded a few times. The rearrangement links TRBV7-6 to TRBJ2-1, with TRBD2 as a possible D gene (7 bases). The CDR3 is 15 residues long. V lost 2 bases, J lost 5 bases, and 13 bases lay in between. CDR1 SGHVS and CDR2 FNYEAQ come from the germline V gene. The CDR3 protein is CASSLSGTPDNEQFF. In DNA, the CDR3 is TGTGCCAGCAGCTTAAGCGGGACACCTGACAATGAGCAGTTCTTC.

The chain is built from TRBV7-2 and TRBJ2-3, with 9 bases aligning to TRBD2. Germline trimming cut 2 bases from V and 1 base from J; bases unmatched to any gene: 13. Germline V CDR1 and CDR2: SGHTA, FQGNSA. This CDR3 has 19 amino acids. CDR3 sequence: CASSLLVGGLAGGTDTQYF. The DNA of the CDR3 is TGTGCCAGCAGCTTATTAGTGGGGGGTTTAGCGGGGGGCACAGATACGCAGTATTTT.